This paragraph covers one T cell receptor beta chain sequence. This entry comes from a study of Graves' ophthalmopathy and Graves' hyperthyroidism. RNA transcripts yielded amplified TCR beta CDR3 regions. A first-round RT-PCR used HTBI primers, followed by a second-round multiplex PCR. TCRdb recomputed calls from the multiplex PCR reads with MiXCR, one row per CDR3 protein. The sample has 600,000 to 650,000 distinct CDR3 sequences; 20% to 25% are singletons. Germline loops: CDR1 DFQATT, CDR2 SNEGSKA (reference sequence). The CDR3 has 14 amino acids. With 1 base clipped from V and 7 bases from J, the junction kept 7 bases outside the gene matches.

The V and J genes are TRBV20-1 and TRBJ2-5; 9 nucleotides match TRBD2. The sample comprised peripheral blood. This receptor was obtained from a woman aged 18-29 years with stable Graves' hyperthyroidism. Some clones in this sample may be carry-over from other donors' samples. The CDR3 protein is CSARVAGGPVTQYF. DNA for the CDR3: TGCAGTGCTAGAGTTGCGGGGGGGCCGGTGACCCAGTACTTC.